The clone carrying this T cell receptor (beta chain) was picked up one time. These data come from a study of blood T cell repertoires in COVID-19. At the level of the study: Acute and convalescent COVID-19 specimens originated in the United States, Italy and Spain.

This CDR3 is built from 15 residues. Germline lookup yields CDR1 MNHEY and CDR2 SVGAGI. Trimming removed 7 bases from V and 4 bases from J, with 18 bases in between. Only in-frame clones appear in the TCRdb table, and some are missing; sequencing was by immunoSEQ multiplex PCR. The table lists roughly 250,000 clones, about 87% of them singletons. The TCR originated in a middle-aged woman with acute or convalescent COVID-19. The genes are TRBV6-5 and TRBJ2-3; D perhaps matches TRBD1 (6 bases). The sample comprised peripheral blood. The CDR3 DNA sequence: TGTGCCAGCAATACCTACAGGGATTTGTCAGATACGCAGTATTTT. This encodes CASNTYRDLSDTQYF.